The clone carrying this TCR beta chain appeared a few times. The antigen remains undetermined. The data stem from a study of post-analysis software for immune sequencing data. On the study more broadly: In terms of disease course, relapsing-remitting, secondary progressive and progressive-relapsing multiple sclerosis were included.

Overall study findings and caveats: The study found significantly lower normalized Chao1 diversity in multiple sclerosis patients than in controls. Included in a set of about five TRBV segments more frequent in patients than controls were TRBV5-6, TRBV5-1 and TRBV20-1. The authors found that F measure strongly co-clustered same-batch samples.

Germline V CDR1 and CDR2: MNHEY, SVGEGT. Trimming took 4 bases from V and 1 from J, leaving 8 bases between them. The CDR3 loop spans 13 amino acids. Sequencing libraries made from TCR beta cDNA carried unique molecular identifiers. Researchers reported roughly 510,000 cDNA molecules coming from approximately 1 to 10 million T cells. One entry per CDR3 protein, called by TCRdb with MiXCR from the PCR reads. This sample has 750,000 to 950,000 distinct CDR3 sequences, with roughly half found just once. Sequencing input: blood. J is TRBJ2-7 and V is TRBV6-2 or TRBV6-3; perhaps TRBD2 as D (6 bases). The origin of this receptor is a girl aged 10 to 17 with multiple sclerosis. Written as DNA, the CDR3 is TGTGCCAGCAGTTCTAGCGATTCCTACGAGCAGTACTTC. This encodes CASSSSDSYEQYF.